This T cell receptor (beta chain) was found in a study of TIL therapy for anti-PD-1-resistant metastatic lung cancer. Looking at the study overall: Tumor harvest preceded PD-1/PD-L1 blockade, followed by nivolumab treatment. Tumors had a median PD-L1 proportion score of 6%. Tumors carried a median 1.5 non-synonymous mutations per megabase.

Germline assignment: CDR1 SNHLY and CDR2 FYNNEI. The CDR3 covers 13 residues. Sequencing used immunoSEQ v3. Some clones are missing from TCRdb's copy, which holds only in-frame ones; the method was immunoSEQ multiplex PCR. The sample holds more than 50,000 clones, around 90% seen once. This clone was observed once. Germline and junction disagree at one end, which may indicate a read error. The time point is: pre-treatment sample, taken before nivolumab and TIL therapy. This rearrangement joins TRBV2 to TRBJ1-2; D ambiguous. Sequenced here: blood, sampled at baseline. This TCR was recovered from a person aged 30 to 80 with non-small cell lung cancer. CDR3 coding DNA: TGTGCCAGCAGCAGGCTACAAGAGTATGACTACACCTTC. Its translation is CASSRLQEYDYTF.